The present TCR beta chain was sequenced within a study of T cell changes during pregnancy in multiple sclerosis. Germline assignment: CDR1 SGHTA and CDR2 FQGNSA. The V and J ends lost 3 bases and 4 bases, in that order; junction bases with no gene match: 9. The CDR3 loop spans 15 amino acids. Assay: immunoSEQ multiplex PCR; the TCRdb copy retains only in-frame clones and omits some. The repertoire includes approximately 100,000 clones, about 90% of them detected once, and about 0.9% sits in the top ten. The clonotype originates from a female donor with multiple sclerosis, enrolled in a pregnancy study. The chain uses TRBV7-2 and TRBJ2-7; 7 nucleotides align to TRBD2. Sequencing was performed on peripheral blood, taken after pregnancy. The CDR3, as DNA: TGTGCCAGCAGCTTGGGGGGGGACGGAGTGTACGAGCAGTACTTC. Translation gives CASSLGGDGVYEQYF.